Listed below are T cell receptor beta chains from one sample, sequenced in a study of T cells after yellow fever vaccination. TCRdb passed the 5' RACE reads through MiXCR, listing each CDR3 protein once. Of tens of thousands of distinct CDR3 sequences in the sample, around 7% were seen once. The sample consisted of CD8+ T cells sorted from PBMCs, taken on the day of the yellow fever booster vaccination. These receptors were collected from a young man who received the YFV17D yellow fever vaccine. CDR3s include the opening cysteine and the closing phenylalanine or tryptophan. D genes are given only for firm matches. Size tells how often a clone was seen (once, few, many) or the class of an expanded clone, and some rows leave it out.

d_call j_call v_call clone_size cdr3_nt cdr3_aa
NA TRBJ2-3 TRBV7-9 many TGTGCCAGCAGCTTTGAGCTTGATACGCAGTATTTT CASSFELDTQYF
NA TRBJ2-3 TRBV15 many TGTGCCACCAGCAGAGACGGACTGTACACAGATACGCAGTATTTT CATSRDGLYTDTQYF
NA TRBJ2-1 TRBV5-1 NA TGCGCCAGCAGGAGCGCTTACAATGAGCAGTTCTTC CASRSAYNEQFF
NA TRBJ2-7 TRBV7-2 many TGTGCCAGCAGACCTACTGGGGAAGCCTACGAGCAGTACTTC CASRPTGEAYEQYF
TRBD1 TRBJ2-7 TRBV7-9 NA TGTGCCAGCAGCTGGGGACAGGACGAGCAGTACTTC CASSWGQDEQYF
TRBD1 TRBJ2-2 TRBV11-2 NA TGTGCCAGCAGCCGGACAGGGGCTGATGGCGGGGAGCTGTTTTTT CASSRTGADGGELFF
NA TRBJ2-5 TRBV6-2/TRBV6-3 NA TGTGCCACCGCGCTGGGGGAGACCCAGTACTTC CATALGETQYF
TRBD1 TRBJ2-7 TRBV5-1 many TGCGCCAGCAGCTTGGCCGACAGGGGATACTACGAGCAGTACTTC CASSLADRGYYEQYF
TRBD1 TRBJ1-1 TRBV2 many TGTGCCAGCAGGGGAACAGGGGCCGGTGAAGCTTTCTTT CASRGTGAGEAFF
NA TRBJ2-3 TRBV20-1 many TGCAGTGCTAGAGGCAGGGATGGGGTGGAGTCCACAGATACGCAGTATTTT CSARGRDGVESTDTQYF
NA TRBJ2-3 TRBV6-2/TRBV6-3 NA TGTGCCAGCAGTAACACAGGGAATCCGTTAGATACGCAGTATTTT CASSNTGNPLDTQYF
TRBD2 TRBJ2-7 TRBV7-2 NA TGTGCCAGCAGCTTAGTGGGCGGCGGGAGGGAGTACGAGCAGTACTTC CASSLVGGGREYEQYF
NA TRBJ1-4 TRBV27 few TGTGCCAGCAGTACTTTCGGGGTTCAAGGTGAAAAACTGTTTTTT CASSTFGVQGEKLFF
TRBD2 TRBJ2-1 TRBV29-1 many TGCAGCGTTGAGCTCCCGACTAGCGGGGTCCTCGCGCAGTTCTTC CSVELPTSGVLAQFF
NA TRBJ2-1 TRBV5-1 few TGCGCCAGCAGCCGCAGGACTACGACGCGAGACTCACTTTACAATGAGCAGTTCTTC CASSRRTTTRDSLYNEQFF
TRBD1 TRBJ1-1 TRBV5-1 NA TGCGCCAGCAGCATTACAGGGGCTGAAGCTTTCTTT CASSITGAEAFF
TRBD2 TRBJ2-2 TRBV12-3/TRBV12-4 many TGTGCCAGCAGACCGCTAGCGGTCTCCACCGGGGAGCTGTTTTTT CASRPLAVSTGELFF
NA TRBJ2-7 TRBV6-5 NA TGTGCCAGCAGTTACTCGACCAGGGCCTCCTACGAGCAGTACTTC CASSYSTRASYEQYF
TRBD2 TRBJ2-7 TRBV2 few TGTGCCGGGTCCGGCGGGAGGTCATACGAGCAGTACTTC CAGSGGRSYEQYF
TRBD2 TRBJ2-5 TRBV11-1 few TGTGCCAGCAGCTTACCCACGTGGGTGACTAGCGAGCAAGAGACCCAGTACTTC CASSLPTWVTSEQETQYF
NA TRBJ2-7 TRBV19 few TGTGCCAGTAGTAGCCTGGGAGACTTCTACGAGCAGTACTTC CASSSLGDFYEQYF
TRBD2 TRBJ2-7 TRBV3-1 many TGTGCCAGCAGCCCCCTAGCGGGAAACTACGAGCAGTACTTC CASSPLAGNYEQYF
NA TRBJ2-7 TRBV15 NA TGTGCCACCAGCAGAGGGACAATCCCCGGCGAGCAGTACTTC CATSRGTIPGEQYF
TRBD2 TRBJ2-1 TRBV2 NA TGTGCCAGCAGGGTTCTTAGCGGGATCTACAATGAGCAGTTCTTC CASRVLSGIYNEQFF
TRBD2 TRBJ2-3 TRBV12-3/TRBV12-4 NA TGTGCCAGCGCTGGACTAGCGGTGGGCACAGATACGCAGTATTTT CASAGLAVGTDTQYF
TRBD2 TRBJ2-2 TRBV7-9 few TGTGCCAGCAGCCGGAACGGGGAGGGCACCGGGGAGCTGTTTTTT CASSRNGEGTGELFF
TRBD2 TRBJ2-7 TRBV27 NA TGTGCCAGCAGTTCCCTACGCGATGGGAGGGCCTTTCCCGAGCAGTACTTC CASSSLRDGRAFPEQYF
NA TRBJ2-1 TRBV7-8 NA TGTGCCAGCAGCTTAGCGCAGGGAAGCTCCTACAATGAGCAGTTCTTC CASSLAQGSSYNEQFF
NA TRBJ2-2 TRBV28 NA TGTGCCAGCAGTTTCCCGCAGTCTCCTGGGGAGCTGTTTTTT CASSFPQSPGELFF
NA TRBJ2-2 TRBV7-2 few TGTGCCAGCAGCTCGGGCCCCTACGCCGGGGAGCTGTTTTTT CASSSGPYAGELFF
TRBD2 TRBJ2-7 TRBV6-2/TRBV6-3 few TGTGCCAGCAGTTACCAGACTAGCGGTTACGAGCAGTACTTC CASSYQTSGYEQYF
TRBD2 TRBJ2-1 TRBV4-1 few TGCGCCAGCAGCCTTGGGACTAGCTCGACTCTGACCTACAATGAGCAGTTCTTC CASSLGTSSTLTYNEQFF
NA TRBJ2-2 TRBV9 few TGTGCCAGCAGCGTAGCAGTTGCCGGGGAGCTGTTTTTT CASSVAVAGELFF
NA TRBJ2-7 TRBV7-9 many TGTGCCAGCAGCTTAGCCGGCAGTACCTACGAGCAGTACTTC CASSLAGSTYEQYF
TRBD1 TRBJ2-1 TRBV6-1 NA TGTGCCAGCAGTGTACAGGGGGATGGATACAATGAGCAGTTCTTC CASSVQGDGYNEQFF
TRBD2 TRBJ2-7 TRBV29-1 few TGCAGCGTTGAGGGATTAGCGGGAGTCCTCTCCTACGAGCAGTACTTC CSVEGLAGVLSYEQYF
NA TRBJ2-1 TRBV11-2 few TGTGCCAGCAGCAGCGGACACTACGAGGGGGTTTACAATGAGCAGTTCTTC CASSSGHYEGVYNEQFF
NA TRBJ1-4 TRBV18 many TGTGCCAGCTCACCAGGGTTTGAAAAACTGTTTTTT CASSPGFEKLFF
NA TRBJ2-5 TRBV11-2 few TGTGCCAGCAGCTTAGACGGTGAGACCCAGTACTTC CASSLDGETQYF
TRBD2 TRBJ2-3 TRBV7-2 many TGTGCCAGCACCTACGGGACTAGCATCGCAGATACGCAGTATTTT CASTYGTSIADTQYF
TRBD1 TRBJ2-5 TRBV7-7 many TGTGCTAGCAGCTTTGGGACAGGGGTAGAGACCCAGTACTTC CASSFGTGVETQYF
NA TRBJ2-3 TRBV7-2 few TGTGCCAGCCACCGGGCCTACGACACAGATACGCAGTATTTT CASHRAYDTDTQYF
NA TRBJ2-3 TRBV20-1 many TGCAGTGCTAGAGAGGTGGATACGCAGTATTTT CSAREVDTQYF
NA TRBJ2-1 TRBV18 many TGTGCCAGCTCACCAACCGGGATAACCCCCATCTACAATGAGCAGTTCTTC CASSPTGITPIYNEQFF
TRBD2 TRBJ2-7 TRBV6-2/TRBV6-3 NA TGTGCCAGCAGAAGACTAGCGGGAGATAAGGGCTACGAGCAGTACTTC CASRRLAGDKGYEQYF
TRBD2 TRBJ2-2 TRBV5-8 few TGTGCCAGCAGCACCCGACTAGCCGAAACGAACACCGGGGAGCTGTTTTTT CASSTRLAETNTGELFF
NA TRBJ2-7 TRBV4-1 many TGCGCCAGCAGCCACGGTCTCGGGGGCCCAGGCCGAGAGCAGTACTTC CASSHGLGGPGREQYF
TRBD2 TRBJ2-1 TRBV27 NA TGTGCCAGCAGTTTATCTTCCCTAGCGGCCTACAATGAGCAGTTCTTC CASSLSSLAAYNEQFF
NA TRBJ2-1 TRBV4-3 NA TGCGCCAGCAGCCAAGGTACTTATGAGGACTACAATGAGCAGTTCTTC CASSQGTYEDYNEQFF
NA TRBJ2-2 TRBV3-1 many TGTGCCAGCAGCCAAGATTCCACCCCCACCGGGGAGCTGTTTTTT CASSQDSTPTGELFF
TRBD1 TRBJ2-1 TRBV24-1 few TGTGCCACCAGTGATCCAAGGGGGCAGGGCTACAATGAGCAGTTCTTC CATSDPRGQGYNEQFF
NA TRBJ2-7 TRBV10-3 few TGTGCCATCAGTGAGTCGCCGGGAGTGTCCCACGAGCAGTACTTC CAISESPGVSHEQYF